This record concerns one T cell receptor beta chain sequence. Its antigen remains unknown. The data belong to a study of T cell repertoires in cytomegalovirus infection. Study background: Well-studied HLA-B-restricted CMV epitopes were used in the study alongside recently identified HLA-C-restricted ones.

TCRdb reanalysed the reads using MiXCR and keeps one entry per CDR3 protein. The sample lists 900,000 to 950,000 distinct CDR3 sequences, around 30% seen once, with about 14% in the top ten. Germline values: CDR1 LNHDA, CDR2 SQIVND (reference sequence). Losses at the gene ends were 5 bases for V and 5 bases for J; bases not matched to a gene: 6. This CDR3 is 15 amino acids long. Regarding the study as a whole: Dominating the ex vivo response were HLA-C-restricted CMV-specific TCR beta clonotypes.

This chain links TRBV19 with TRBJ1-5, with TRBD1 matching over 10 bases. This receptor was obtained from a human donor in good health (CMV status not recorded). Some clones in this sample may be carry-over from other donors' samples. The material was cultured CD8+ T cells from PBMCs, obtained from culture after CMV antigen stimulation. CDR3 in amino acids: CASSAAGQGYQPQHF. The CDR3 DNA is TGTGCCAGTAGTGCCGCGGGACAGGGGTATCAGCCCCAGCATTTT. Drawing the rest from reference TRBV19 and TRBJ1-5, the complete variable domain is DGGITQSPKYLFRKEGQNVTLSCEQNLNHDAMYWYRQDPGQGLRLIYYSQIVNDFQKGDIAEGYSVSREKKESFPLTVTSAQKNPTAFYLCASSAAGQGYQPQHFGDGTRLSIL.